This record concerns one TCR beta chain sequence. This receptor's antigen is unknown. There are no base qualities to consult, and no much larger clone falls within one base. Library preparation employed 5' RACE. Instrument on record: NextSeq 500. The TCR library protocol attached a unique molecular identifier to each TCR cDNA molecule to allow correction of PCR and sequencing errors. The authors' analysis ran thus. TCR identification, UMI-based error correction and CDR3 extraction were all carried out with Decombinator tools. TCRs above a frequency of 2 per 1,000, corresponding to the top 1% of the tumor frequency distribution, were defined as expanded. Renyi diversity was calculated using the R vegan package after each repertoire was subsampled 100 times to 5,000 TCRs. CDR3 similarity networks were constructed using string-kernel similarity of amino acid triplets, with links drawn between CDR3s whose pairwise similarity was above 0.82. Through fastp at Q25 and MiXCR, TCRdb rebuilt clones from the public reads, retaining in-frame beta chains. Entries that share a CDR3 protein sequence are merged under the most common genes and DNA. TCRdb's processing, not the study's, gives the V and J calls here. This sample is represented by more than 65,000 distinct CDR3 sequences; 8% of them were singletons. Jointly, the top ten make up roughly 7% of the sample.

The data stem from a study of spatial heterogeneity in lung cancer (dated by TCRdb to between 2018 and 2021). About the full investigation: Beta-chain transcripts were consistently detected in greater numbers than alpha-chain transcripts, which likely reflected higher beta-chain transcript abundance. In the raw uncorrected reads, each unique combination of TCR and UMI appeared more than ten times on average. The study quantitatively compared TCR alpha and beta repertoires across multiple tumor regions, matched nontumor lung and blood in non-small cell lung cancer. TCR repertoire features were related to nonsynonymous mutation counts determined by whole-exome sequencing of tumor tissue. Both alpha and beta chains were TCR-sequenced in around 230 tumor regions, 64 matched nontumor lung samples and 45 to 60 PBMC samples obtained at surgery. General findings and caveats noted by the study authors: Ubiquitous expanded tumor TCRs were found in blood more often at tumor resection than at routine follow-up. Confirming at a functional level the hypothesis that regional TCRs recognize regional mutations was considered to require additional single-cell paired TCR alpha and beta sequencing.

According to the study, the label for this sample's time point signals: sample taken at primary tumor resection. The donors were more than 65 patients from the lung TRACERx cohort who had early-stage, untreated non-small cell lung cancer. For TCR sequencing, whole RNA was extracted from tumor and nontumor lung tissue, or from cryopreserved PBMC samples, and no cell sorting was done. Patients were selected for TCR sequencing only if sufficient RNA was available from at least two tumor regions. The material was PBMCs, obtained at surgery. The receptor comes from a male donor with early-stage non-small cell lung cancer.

CDR3 sequence: CASSDVGLQETQYF. In nucleotide form, the sequence is TGTGCCAGCAGCGACGTGGGACTCCAAGAGACCCAGTACTTC. The sequence links TRBV12-3 or TRBV12-4 to TRBJ2-5, and perhaps TRBD2 as D gene, on 6 matching bases. Between the V and J ends, shortened by 6 bases and 1 base respectively, the junction contains 12 bases. Its CDR3 holds 14 amino acids, cysteine through phenylalanine. Here the CDR3 DNA is all that survives: 42 bases in frame from base 1.